This TCR beta chain derives from a study of blood T cell repertoires in COVID-19 (dated by TCRdb to 2020 to 2022). Turning to the overall study: The collaborator samples originated in the United States, Italy and Spain and spanned the acute and convalescent phases of COVID-19. The prospective study material was composed of cDNA or gDNA derived from T cells, B-cell-depleted T cells, or PBMCs. Subjects who had been exposed to COVID-19, were actively infected with it, or had recovered from it provided the deeply sampled blood TCRbeta repertoires that made up the dataset. The repertoires were released in a freely available public database meant as a resource for research on the immune response to SARS-CoV-2. The samples were drawn from two sources: the first 160 participants of the ongoing ImmuneRACE study, and 1,200 or so subjects contributed by 6 global collaborators. The sample metadata nearly always contained a de-identified subject ID, COVID-19 status, age in years and sex. Where available, HLA class I and class II types were obtained from metadata supplied by the sample provider rather than from assay-based typing. Broader findings and caveats from the paper: Clinical and demographic metadata were provided uncurated, with the amount varying by source and participant.

Each collaborating institution followed its own protocols to collect whole blood in K2EDTA tubes. For TCRbeta analysis, collaborators shipped samples as frozen whole blood, isolated PBMCs, or DNA extracted from either of those sample types. The immunoSEQ Assay, a bias-controlled multiplex PCR, was used to amplify TCRbeta CDR3 regions from genomic DNA. Turning to the authors' computational methods: The number of nucleated cells in each sample was estimated from the amplification of reference gene primers within the assay. To quantify the absolute abundance of each unique TCRbeta CDR3 rearrangement, sequence reads were collapsed and filtered. For each sample, productive Simpson clonality was calculated by taking the square root of Simpson's diversity index across productive rearrangements. Imported from immuneACCESS, the table was reduced by TCRdb to in-frame sequences with V and J called. These copies leave out some clones; in studies compared against another copy, an unresolved V gene accounts for under half, and the cause of the remainder is not known. V and J calls plus clone size are reproduced from that table; the DNA served to infer D and trimming. For this sample the table gives approximately 100,000 clones, of which approximately 89% were detected only once. Together, the top ten hold more than 9% of the sample.

As concerns this clone: Its specific antigen is unknown. Base qualities are missing; no much larger clone stands one base away.

The clonotype comes from a woman aged 25-40 years with acute or convalescent COVID-19. The sequenced sample consisted of peripheral blood.

The CDR3 protein: CASSVGGDQETQYF. The DNA reads as follows: TGTGCCAGCAGCGTAGGCGGCGACCAAGAGACCCAGTACTTC. The rearranged chain carries TRBV9 and TRBJ2-5, with no confident D gene call. Trimming takes 0 bases from V and 0 bases from J, and the germline ends sit 6 bases apart. The germline V gene encodes CDR1 SGDLS and CDR2 YYNGEE. From the cysteine up to the phenylalanine, the CDR3 has a length of 14 residues. Kept here is only the CDR3 DNA, which spans 42 bases and is read in frame from base 1. The CDR3, completed at both ends by the reference TRBV9 and TRBJ2-5 genes, gives the full variable domain DSGVTQTPKHLITATGQRVTLRCSPRSGDLSVYWYQQSLDQGLQFLIQYYNGEERAKGNILERFSAQQFPDLHSELNLSSLELGDSALYFCASSVGGDQETQYFGPGTRLLVL.